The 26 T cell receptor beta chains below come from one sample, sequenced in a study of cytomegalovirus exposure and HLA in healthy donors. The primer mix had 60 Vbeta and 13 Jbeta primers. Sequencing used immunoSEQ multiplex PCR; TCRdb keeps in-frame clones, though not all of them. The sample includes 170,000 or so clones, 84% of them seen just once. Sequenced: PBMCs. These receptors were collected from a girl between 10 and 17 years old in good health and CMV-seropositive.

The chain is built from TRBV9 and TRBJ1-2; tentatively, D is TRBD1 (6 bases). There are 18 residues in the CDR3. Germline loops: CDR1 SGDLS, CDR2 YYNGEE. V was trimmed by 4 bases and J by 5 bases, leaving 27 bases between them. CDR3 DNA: TGTGCCAGCAGCCCTAACGGTAAAGACGGGAGGGGGTCATATGGCTACACCTTC. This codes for CASSPNGKDGRGSYGYTF.

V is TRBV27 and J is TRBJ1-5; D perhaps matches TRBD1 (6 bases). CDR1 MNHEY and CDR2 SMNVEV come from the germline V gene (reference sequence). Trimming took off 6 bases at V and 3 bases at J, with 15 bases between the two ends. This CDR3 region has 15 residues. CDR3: CASRPTGQTNQPQHF. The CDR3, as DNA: TGTGCCAGCAGGCCCACCGGACAGACCAATCAGCCCCAGCATTTT.

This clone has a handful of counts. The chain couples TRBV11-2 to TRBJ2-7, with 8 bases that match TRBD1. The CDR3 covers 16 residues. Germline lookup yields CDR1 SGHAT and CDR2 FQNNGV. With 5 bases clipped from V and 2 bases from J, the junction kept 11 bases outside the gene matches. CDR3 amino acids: CASSPHPGQATYEQYF. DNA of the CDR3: TGTGCCAGCAGCCCGCATCCGGGACAGGCAACCTACGAGCAGTACTTC. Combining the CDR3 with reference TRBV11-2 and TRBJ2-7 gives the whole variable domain EAGVAQSPRYKIIEKRQSVAFWCNPISGHATLYWYQQILGQGPKLLIQFQNNGVVDDSQLPKDRFSAERLKGVDSTLKIQPAKLEDSAVYLCASSPHPGQATYEQYFGPGTRLTVT.

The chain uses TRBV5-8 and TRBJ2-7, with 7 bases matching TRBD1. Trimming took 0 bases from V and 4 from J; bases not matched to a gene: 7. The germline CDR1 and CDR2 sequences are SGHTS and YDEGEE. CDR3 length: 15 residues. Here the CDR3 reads CASSLVGRGTYEQYF. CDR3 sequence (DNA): TGTGCCAGCAGCTTGGTGGGCAGGGGGACGTACGAGCAGTACTTC.

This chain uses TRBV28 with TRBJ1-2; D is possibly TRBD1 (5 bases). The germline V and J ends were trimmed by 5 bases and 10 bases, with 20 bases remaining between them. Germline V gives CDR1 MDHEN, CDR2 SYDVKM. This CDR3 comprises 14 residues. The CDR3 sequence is CASSRDSSAELYTF. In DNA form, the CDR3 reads TGTGCCAGCAGTAGGGACTCCTCGGCGGAACTCTACACCTTC.

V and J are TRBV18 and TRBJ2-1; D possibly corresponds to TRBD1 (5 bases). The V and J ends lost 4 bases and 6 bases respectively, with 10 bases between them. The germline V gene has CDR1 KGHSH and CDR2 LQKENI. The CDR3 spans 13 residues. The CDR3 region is CASSQDMVNEQFF. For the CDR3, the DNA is TGTGCCAGCTCACAGGACATGGTCAATGAGCAGTTCTTC.

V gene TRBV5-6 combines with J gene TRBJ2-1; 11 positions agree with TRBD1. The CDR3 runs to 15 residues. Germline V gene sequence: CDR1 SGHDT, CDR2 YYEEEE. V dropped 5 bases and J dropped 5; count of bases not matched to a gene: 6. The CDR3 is CASSPDRGQHNEQFF. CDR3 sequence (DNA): TGTGCCAGCAGTCCGGACAGGGGGCAGCACAATGAGCAGTTCTTC. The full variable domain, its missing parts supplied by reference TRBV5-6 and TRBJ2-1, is DAGVTQSPTHLIKTRGQQVTLRCSPKSGHDTVSWYQQALGQGPQFIFQYYEEEERQRGNFPDRFSGHQFPNYSSELNVNALLLGDSALYLCASSPDRGQHNEQFFGPGTRLTVL.

The CDR3 region is CATKPQRWTEAFF. The CDR3 region has the DNA TGTGCCACAAAACCGCAACGGTGGACTGAAGCTTTCTTT. The chain recombines TRBV2 with TRBJ1-1; no clear D. CDR1 is SNHLY, CDR2 FYNNEI, per germline. V lost 10 bases, J lost 5 bases, and 17 bases lay in between. The CDR3 consists of 13 residues. Together with reference TRBV2 and TRBJ1-1, the CDR3 gives the full variable domain: EPEVTQTPSHQVTQMGQEVILRCVPISNHLYFYWYRQILGQKVEFLVSFYNNEISEKSEIFDDQFSVERPDGSNFTLKIRSTKLEDSAMYFCATKPQRWTEAFFGQGTRLTVV.

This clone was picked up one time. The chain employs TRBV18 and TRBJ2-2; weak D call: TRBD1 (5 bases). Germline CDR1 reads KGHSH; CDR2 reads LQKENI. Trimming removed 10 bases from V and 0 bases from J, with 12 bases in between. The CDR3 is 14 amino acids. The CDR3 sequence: CATFLTANTGELFF. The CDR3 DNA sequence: TGTGCCACCTTCCTGACAGCGAACACCGGGGAGCTGTTTTTT.

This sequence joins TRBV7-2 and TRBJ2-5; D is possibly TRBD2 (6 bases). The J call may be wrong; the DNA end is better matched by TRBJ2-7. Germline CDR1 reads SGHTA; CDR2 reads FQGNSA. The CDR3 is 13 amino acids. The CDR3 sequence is CASSERDWYEQYF. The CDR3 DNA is TGTGCCAGCAGCGAGAGGGACTGGTACGAGCAGTACTTC.

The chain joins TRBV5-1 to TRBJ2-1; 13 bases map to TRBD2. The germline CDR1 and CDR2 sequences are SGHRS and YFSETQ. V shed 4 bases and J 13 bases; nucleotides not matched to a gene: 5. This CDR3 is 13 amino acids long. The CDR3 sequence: CASSTGLAGPQFF. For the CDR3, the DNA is TGCGCCAGCAGCACGGGACTAGCGGGACCTCAGTTCTTC.

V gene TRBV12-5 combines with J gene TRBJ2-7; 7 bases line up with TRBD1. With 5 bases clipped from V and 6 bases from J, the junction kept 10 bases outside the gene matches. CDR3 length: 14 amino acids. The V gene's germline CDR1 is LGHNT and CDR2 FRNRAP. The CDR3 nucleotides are TGTGCTAGTGGTCCGGGACAGTTCGTGGTCGAGCAGTACTTC. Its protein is CASGPGQFVVEQYF.

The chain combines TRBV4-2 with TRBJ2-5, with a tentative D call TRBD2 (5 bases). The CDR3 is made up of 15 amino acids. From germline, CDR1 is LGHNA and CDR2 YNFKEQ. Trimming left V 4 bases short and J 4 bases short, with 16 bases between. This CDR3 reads CASSPTLPGGETQYF. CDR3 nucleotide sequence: TGTGCCAGCAGCCCGACCTTGCCCGGAGGAGAGACCCAGTACTTC.

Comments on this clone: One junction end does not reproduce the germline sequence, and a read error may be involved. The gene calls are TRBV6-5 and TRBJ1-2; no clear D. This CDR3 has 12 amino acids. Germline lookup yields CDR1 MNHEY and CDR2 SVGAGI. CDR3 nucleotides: TGTGCCAGCAGTCCCCCGGGAGGATCGCACTTCTTC. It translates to CASSPPGGSHFF.

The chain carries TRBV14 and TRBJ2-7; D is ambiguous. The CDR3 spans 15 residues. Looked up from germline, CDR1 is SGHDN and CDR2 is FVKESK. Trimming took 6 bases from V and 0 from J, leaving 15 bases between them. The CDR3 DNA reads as TGTGCCAGCAGGTGGCAGAAAACCAACTCCTACGAGCAGTACTTC. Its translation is CASRWQKTNSYEQYF.

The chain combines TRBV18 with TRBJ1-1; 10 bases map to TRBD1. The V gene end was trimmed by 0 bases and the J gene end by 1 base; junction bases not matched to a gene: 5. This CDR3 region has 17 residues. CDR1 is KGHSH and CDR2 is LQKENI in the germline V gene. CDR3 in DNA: TGTGCCAGCTCACCACCGGGACAGGGGTCACAGAACACTGAAGCTTTCTTT. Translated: CASSPPGQGSQNTEAFF.

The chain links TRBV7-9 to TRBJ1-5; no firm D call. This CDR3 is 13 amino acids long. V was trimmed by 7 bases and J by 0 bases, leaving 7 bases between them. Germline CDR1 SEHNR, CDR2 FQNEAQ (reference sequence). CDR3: CASNENSNQPQHF. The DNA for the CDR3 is TGTGCCAGCAACGAGAATAGCAATCAGCCCCAGCATTTT.

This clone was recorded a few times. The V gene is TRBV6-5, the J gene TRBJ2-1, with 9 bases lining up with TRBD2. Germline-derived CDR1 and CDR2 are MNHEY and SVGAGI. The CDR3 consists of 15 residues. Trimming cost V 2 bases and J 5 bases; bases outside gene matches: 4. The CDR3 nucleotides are TGTGCCAGCAGTTACCTAGCGGGGCGAAACAATGAGCAGTTCTTC. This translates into CASSYLAGRNNEQFF.

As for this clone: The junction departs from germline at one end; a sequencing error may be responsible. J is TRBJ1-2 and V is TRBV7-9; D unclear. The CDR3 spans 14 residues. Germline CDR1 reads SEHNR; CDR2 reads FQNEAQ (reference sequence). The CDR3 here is CSSSLSPRNYGYTF. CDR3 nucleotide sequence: TGTTCCAGCAGCTTATCCCCCCGTAACTATGGCTACACCTTC. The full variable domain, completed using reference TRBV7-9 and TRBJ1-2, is DTGVSQNPRHKITKRGQNVTFRCDPISEHNRLYWYRQTLGQGPEFLTYFQNEAQLEKSRLLSDRFSAERPKGSFSTLEIQRTEQGDSAMYLCSSSLSPRNYGYTFGSGTRLTVV.

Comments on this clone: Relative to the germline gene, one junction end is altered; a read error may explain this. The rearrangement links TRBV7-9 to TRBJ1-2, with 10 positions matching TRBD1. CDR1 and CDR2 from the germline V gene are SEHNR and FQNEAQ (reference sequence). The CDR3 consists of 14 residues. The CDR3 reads CSSSPTGGLYGYTF. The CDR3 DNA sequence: TGTTCCAGCAGCCCGACAGGGGGCTTGTATGGCTACACCTTC.

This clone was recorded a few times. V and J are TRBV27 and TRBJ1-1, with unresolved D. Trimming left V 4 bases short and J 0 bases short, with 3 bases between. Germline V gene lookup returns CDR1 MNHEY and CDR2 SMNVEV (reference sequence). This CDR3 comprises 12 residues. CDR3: CASSSVNTEAFF. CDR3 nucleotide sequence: TGTGCCAGCAGTTCTGTGAACACTGAAGCTTTCTTT.

The CDR3 DNA reads TGTGCCAGCAGCCAAGACAGCGACACCGGGGAGCTGTTTTTT. Its protein is CASSQDSDTGELFF. The chain carries TRBV6-5 and TRBJ2-2; maybe TRBD1 (5 bases). The CDR3 is made up of 14 amino acids. CDR1 is MNHEY, CDR2 SVGAGI, per germline. Trimming shortened V by 6 bases and J by 3 bases, and 11 bases separated the two germline ends.

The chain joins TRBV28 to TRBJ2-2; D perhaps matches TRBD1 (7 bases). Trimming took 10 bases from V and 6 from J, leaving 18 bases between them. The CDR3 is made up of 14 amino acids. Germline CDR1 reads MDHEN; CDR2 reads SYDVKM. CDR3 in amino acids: CATYDREASGELFF. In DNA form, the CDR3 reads TGTGCCACTTATGACAGGGAGGCGTCCGGGGAGCTGTTTTTT.

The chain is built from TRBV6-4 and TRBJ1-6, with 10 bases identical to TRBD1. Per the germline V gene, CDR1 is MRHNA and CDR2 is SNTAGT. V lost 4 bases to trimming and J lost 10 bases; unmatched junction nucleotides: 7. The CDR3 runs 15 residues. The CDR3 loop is CASSARQGAGSPLHF. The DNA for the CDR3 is TGTGCCAGCAGTGCCAGACAGGGGGCAGGGTCACCCCTCCACTTT.

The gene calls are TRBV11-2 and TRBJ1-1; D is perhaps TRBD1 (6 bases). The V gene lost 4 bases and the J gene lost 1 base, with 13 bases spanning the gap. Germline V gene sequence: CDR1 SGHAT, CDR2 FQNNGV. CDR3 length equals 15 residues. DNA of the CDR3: TGTGCCAGCAGCTCCTACAGGGACCCGAACACTGAAGCTTTCTTT. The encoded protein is CASSSYRDPNTEAFF.

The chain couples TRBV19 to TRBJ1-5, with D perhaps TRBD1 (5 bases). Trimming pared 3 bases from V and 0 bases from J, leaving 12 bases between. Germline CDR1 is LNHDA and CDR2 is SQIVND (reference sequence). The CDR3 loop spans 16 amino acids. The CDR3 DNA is TGTGCCAGTAGTATCAGACAGCTGTATAGCAATCAGCCCCAGCATTTT. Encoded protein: CASSIRQLYSNQPQHF.